The 5 T cell receptor beta chains presented below share a single source sample, sequenced in a study of T cell responses to AZD1222 COVID-19 vaccine. Some clones are missing from TCRdb's copy, which holds only in-frame ones; the method was immunoSEQ multiplex PCR. The repertoire holds fewer than 120,000 clones, with roughly 89% as singletons. Sequencing was performed on peripheral blood, taken 28 days after the second AZD1222 dose. Receptors were obtained from an adult who received the AZD1222 COVID-19 vaccine.

V is TRBV12-5 and J is TRBJ1-6, with D perhaps TRBD1 (5 bases). CDR3 length equals 21 residues. The germline V gene encodes CDR1 LGHNT and CDR2 FRNRAP. With 6 bases removed from V and 1 base from J, the gap between germline ends came to 28 bases. The CDR3 sequence is CASGSHSGAQASWSYNSPLHF. DNA for the CDR3: TGTGCTAGTGGGTCCCACAGTGGGGCACAGGCTTCATGGTCCTATAATTCACCCCTCCACTTT.

V is TRBV7-9 and J is TRBJ2-2, with D uncertain. The V end was cut by 5 bases, the J end by 9 bases, with 22 bases between. CDR3 length: 16 residues. Germline V gives CDR1 SEHNR, CDR2 FQNEAQ (reference sequence). CDR3 nucleotides: TGTGCCAGCAGCCTCACCCCGGGTCTACCGTCCCGGGAGCTGTTTTTT. It encodes CASSLTPGLPSRELFF.

This clone was seen just once. The chain carries TRBV7-9 and TRBJ1-2, with 8 bases fitting TRBD1. The CDR3 length is 14 residues. V lost 1 base and J lost 8; bases outside the gene matches: 6. The germline CDR1 and CDR2 sequences are SEHNR and FQNEAQ (reference sequence). The CDR3 DNA follows: TGTGCCAGCAGCTTAGTCGGACAGGGTGACGGCTACACCTTC. Protein: CASSLVGQGDGYTF.

The chain couples TRBV5-5 to TRBJ2-1, with TRBD2 matching over 9 bases. The CDR3 extends over 15 amino acids. V dropped 0 bases and J dropped 2; count of bases not matched to a gene: 0. Germline values: CDR1 SGHKS, CDR2 YYEKEE (reference sequence). In DNA, the CDR3 is TGTGCCAGCAGCTTGGGCGGGGGGGCCTACAATGAGCAGTTCTTC. Protein product: CASSLGGGAYNEQFF.

This clone was picked up one time. The chain couples TRBV4-3 to TRBJ2-2; unclear D gene. CDR3 length equals 16 residues. Germline assignment: CDR1 LGHNA and CDR2 YSLEER. Trimming took off 0 bases at V and 7 bases at J, with 15 bases between the two ends. The CDR3 loop is CASSQEFPSRGGELFF. The CDR3 region has the DNA TGCGCCAGCAGCCAAGAGTTCCCGAGCCGCGGCGGGGAGCTGTTTTTT.